The 5 T cell receptor beta chains below come from one sample, sequenced in a study of OX40 agonist ivuxolimab in advanced cancers. The library came from the immunoSEQ multiplex PCR assay. Held by TCRdb, this immuneACCESS table contains in-frame sequences only and omits some clones. Under half of the omission traces to an unresolved V gene where checked; the cause of the rest is unknown. The table for this sample lists around 86,000 clones; 84% of them were counted only once. Of the sample, around 2.9% falls within the top ten clones. The sample was CD4+ or CD8+ T cells sorted from blood, taken in a trial of the OX40 agonist ivuxolimab. The receptor set was obtained from an adult with an advanced solid tumor such as melanoma, head and neck, liver or kidney cancer.

The genes are TRBV4-3 and TRBJ1-5; maybe TRBD1 (5 bases). Trimming shortened V by 1 base and J by 9 bases, and 16 bases separated the two germline ends. This CDR3 has 15 amino acids. Germline V lookup: CDR1 LGHNA, CDR2 YSLEER. The CDR3 DNA follows: TGCGCCAGCAGCCAAGGGGGAATAGGGGATAGGCCCCAGCATTTT. Protein: CASSQGGIGDRPQHF.

This clone showed up just once. The chain couples TRBV15 to TRBJ2-5; the match to TRBD1 covers 7 bases. The ends lost 2 bases at V and 5 bases at J; junction bases unmatched: 8. The CDR3 is 15 residues long. CDR1 is LNHNV and CDR2 is YYDKDF in the germline V gene (reference sequence). CDR3 sequence: CATSRTGVGVETQYF. The CDR3, as DNA: TGTGCCACCAGCAGAACAGGGGTGGGAGTGGAGACCCAGTACTTC.

This rearrangement joins TRBV28 to TRBJ2-7; 7 bases map to TRBD1. The CDR3 has 13 residues. The ends lost 5 bases at V and 1 base at J; junction bases unmatched: 2. Per the germline V gene, CDR1 is MDHEN and CDR2 is SYDVKM. CDR3 DNA: TGTGCCAGCAGTGGGACAGAATCCTACGAGCAGTACTTC. This encodes CASSGTESYEQYF. Based on the CDR3 plus reference TRBV28 and TRBJ2-7, the full variable domain is DVKVTQSSRYLVKRTGEKVFLECVQDMDHENMFWYRQDPGLGLRLIYFSYDVKMKEKGDIPEGYSVSREKKERFSLILESASTNQTSMYLCASSGTESYEQYFGPGTRLTVT.

The gene calls are TRBV7-2 and TRBJ2-5; D gene ambiguous. The V end was cut by 4 bases, the J end by 5 bases, with 8 bases between. Germline CDR1 SGHTA, CDR2 FQGNSA. The CDR3 consists of 12 residues. The CDR3 loop reads CASSSPWETQYF. CDR3 nucleotide sequence: TGTGCCAGCAGCTCCCCCTGGGAGACCCAGTACTTC.

The table lists this clone with a few counts. The chain couples TRBV7-2 to TRBJ1-1, with 8 bases lining up with TRBD1. This CDR3 has 15 residues. Losses at the gene ends were 4 bases for V and 2 bases for J; bases not matched to a gene: 6. The germline V gene has CDR1 SGHTA and CDR2 FQGNSA. The CDR3 coding sequence is TGTGCCAGCAGCTCACAGGGGGTGGGAAACACTGAAGCTTTCTTT. Amino acid sequence: CASSSQGVGNTEAFF.